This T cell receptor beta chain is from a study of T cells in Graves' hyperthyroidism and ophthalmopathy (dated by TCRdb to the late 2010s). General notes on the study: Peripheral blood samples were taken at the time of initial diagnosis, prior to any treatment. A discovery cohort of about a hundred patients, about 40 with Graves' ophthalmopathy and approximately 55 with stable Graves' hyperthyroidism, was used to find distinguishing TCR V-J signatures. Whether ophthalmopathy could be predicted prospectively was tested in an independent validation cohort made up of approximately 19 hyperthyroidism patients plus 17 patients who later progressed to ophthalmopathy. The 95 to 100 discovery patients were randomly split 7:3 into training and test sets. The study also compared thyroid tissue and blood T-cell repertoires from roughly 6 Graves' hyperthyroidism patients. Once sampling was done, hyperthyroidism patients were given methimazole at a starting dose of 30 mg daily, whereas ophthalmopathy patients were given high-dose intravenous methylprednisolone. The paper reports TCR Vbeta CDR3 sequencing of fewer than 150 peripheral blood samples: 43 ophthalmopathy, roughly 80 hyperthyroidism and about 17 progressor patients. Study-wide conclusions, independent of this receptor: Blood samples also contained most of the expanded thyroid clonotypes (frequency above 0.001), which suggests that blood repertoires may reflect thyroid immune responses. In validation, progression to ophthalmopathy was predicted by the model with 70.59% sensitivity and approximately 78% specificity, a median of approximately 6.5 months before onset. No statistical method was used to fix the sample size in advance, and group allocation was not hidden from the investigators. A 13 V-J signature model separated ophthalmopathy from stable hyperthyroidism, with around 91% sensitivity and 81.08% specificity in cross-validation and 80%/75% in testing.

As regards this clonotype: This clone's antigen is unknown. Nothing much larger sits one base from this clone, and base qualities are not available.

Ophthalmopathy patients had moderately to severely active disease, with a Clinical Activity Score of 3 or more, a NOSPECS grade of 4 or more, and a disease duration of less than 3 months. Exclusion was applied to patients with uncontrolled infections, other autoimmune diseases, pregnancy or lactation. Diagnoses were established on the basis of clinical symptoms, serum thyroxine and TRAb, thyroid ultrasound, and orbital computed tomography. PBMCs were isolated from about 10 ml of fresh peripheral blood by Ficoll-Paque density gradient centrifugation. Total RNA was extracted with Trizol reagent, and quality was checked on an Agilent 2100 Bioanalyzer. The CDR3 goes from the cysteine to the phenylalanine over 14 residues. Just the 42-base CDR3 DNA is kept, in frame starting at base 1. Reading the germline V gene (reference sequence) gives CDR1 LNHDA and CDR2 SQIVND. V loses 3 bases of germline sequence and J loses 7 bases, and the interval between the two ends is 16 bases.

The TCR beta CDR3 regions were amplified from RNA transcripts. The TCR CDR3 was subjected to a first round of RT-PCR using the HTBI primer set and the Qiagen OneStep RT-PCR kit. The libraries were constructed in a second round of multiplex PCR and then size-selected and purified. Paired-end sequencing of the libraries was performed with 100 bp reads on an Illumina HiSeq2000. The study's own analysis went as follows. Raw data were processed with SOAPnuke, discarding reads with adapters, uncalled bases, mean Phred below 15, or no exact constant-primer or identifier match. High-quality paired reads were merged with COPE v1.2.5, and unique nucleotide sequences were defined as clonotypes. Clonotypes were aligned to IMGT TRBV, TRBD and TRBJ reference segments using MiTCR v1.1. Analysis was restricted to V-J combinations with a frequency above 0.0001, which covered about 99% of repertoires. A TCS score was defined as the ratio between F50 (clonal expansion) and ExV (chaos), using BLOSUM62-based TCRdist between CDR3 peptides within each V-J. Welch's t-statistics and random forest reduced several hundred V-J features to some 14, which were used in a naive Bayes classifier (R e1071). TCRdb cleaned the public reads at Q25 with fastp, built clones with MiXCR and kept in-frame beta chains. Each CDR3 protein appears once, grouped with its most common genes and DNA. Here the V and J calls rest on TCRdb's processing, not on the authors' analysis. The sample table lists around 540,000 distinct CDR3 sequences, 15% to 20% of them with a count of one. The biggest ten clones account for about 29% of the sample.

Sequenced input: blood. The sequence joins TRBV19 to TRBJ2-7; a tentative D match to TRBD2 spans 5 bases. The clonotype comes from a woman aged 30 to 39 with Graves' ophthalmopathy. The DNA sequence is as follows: TGTGCCAGTAGTATTCGGACTGCCTCGGGGGAGCAGTACTTC. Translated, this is CASSIRTASGEQYF.